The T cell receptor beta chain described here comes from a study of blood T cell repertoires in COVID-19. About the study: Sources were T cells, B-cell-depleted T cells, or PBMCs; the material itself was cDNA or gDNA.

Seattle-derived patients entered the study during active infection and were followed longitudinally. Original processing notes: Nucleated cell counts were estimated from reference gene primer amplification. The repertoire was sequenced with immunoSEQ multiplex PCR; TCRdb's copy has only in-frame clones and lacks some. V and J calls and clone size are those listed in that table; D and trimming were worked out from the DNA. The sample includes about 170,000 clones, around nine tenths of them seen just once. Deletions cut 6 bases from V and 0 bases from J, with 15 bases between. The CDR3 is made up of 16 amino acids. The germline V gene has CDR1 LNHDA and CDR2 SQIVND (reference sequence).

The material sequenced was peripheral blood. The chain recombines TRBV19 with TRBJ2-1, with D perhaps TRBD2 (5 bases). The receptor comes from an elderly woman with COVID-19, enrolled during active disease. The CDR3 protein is CASSLSVQTSYNEQFF. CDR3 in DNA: TGTGCCAGTAGCCTTAGCGTACAGACCTCCTACAATGAGCAGTTCTTC.